What follows describes a single T cell receptor beta chain. Its antigen remains unidentified. Libraries were prepared by immunoSEQ multiplex PCR; TCRdb keeps only in-frame clonotypes and omits some of them. Among roughly 57,000 clones listed, 89% were seen once. This entry comes from a study of a mutant IDH1 vaccine in newly diagnosed glioma. Looking at the study overall: The start of vaccination came 4-6 weeks after radiotherapy alone, or with temozolomide cycles.

CDR1 SEHNR and CDR2 FQNEAQ come from the germline V gene (reference sequence). The CDR3 contains 15 residues. The V end was cut by 5 bases, the J end by 5 bases, with 17 bases between. Whole-study findings and limits: No link was apparently found between pseudoprogression and changes in top peripheral T cell clonotypes. Patients showed vaccine-induced immune responses at a rate of more than 80%.

Described time point: week 11, during vaccination. Doses of 300 ug of mutant IDH1 20-mer peptide were given with topical imiquimod. Each donor presented with a new WHO grade 3 or 4 astrocytoma that tested IDH1-mutant and showed ATRX loss. Sequences were derived from PBMCs, sampled from a glioma patient whose treatment included an IDH1 peptide vaccine. The clonotype was recovered from a middle-aged man with glioma. The chain has TRBV7-9 and TRBJ2-3, with D perhaps TRBD1 (7 bases). Here the CDR3 reads CASSARRGREDTQYF. CDR3 nucleotides: TGTGCCAGCAGCGCCAGGAGGGGGCGAGAAGATACGCAGTATTTT. Complete variable domain (other parts from reference TRBV7-9 and TRBJ2-3): DTGVSQNPRHKITKRGQNVTFRCDPISEHNRLYWYRQTLGQGPEFLTYFQNEAQLEKSRLLSDRFSAERPKGSFSTLEIQRTEQGDSAMYLCASSARRGREDTQYFGPGTRLTVL.